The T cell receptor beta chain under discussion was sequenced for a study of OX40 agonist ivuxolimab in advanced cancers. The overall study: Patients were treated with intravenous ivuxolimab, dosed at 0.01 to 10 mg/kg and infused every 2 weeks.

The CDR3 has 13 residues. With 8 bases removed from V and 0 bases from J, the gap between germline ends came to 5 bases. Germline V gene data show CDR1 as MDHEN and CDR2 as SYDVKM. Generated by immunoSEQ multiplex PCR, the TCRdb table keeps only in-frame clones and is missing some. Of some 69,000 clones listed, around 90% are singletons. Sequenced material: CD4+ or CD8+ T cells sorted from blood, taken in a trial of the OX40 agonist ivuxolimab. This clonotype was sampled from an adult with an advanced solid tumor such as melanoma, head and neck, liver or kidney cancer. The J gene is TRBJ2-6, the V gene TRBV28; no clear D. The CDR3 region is CASEDSGANVLTF. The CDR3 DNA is TGTGCCAGCGAGGACTCTGGGGCCAACGTCCTGACTTTC.